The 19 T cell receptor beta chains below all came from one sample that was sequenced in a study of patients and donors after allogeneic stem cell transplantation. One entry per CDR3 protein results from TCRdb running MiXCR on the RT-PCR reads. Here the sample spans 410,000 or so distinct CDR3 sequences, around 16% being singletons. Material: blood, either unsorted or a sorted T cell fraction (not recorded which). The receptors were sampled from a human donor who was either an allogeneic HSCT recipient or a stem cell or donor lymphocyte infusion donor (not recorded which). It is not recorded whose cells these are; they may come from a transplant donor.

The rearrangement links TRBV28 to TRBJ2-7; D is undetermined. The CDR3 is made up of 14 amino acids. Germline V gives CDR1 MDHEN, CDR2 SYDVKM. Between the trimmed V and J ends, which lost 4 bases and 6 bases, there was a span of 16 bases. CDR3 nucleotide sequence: TGTGCCAGCAGTTCACTGGGGTTCGCCGGCGAGCAGTACTTC. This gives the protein CASSSLGFAGEQYF. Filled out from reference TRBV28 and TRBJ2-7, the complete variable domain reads DVKVTQSSRYLVKRTGEKVFLECVQDMDHENMFWYRQDPGLGLRLIYFSYDVKMKEKGDIPEGYSVSREKKERFSLILESASTNQTSMYLCASSSLGFAGEQYFGPGTRLTVT.

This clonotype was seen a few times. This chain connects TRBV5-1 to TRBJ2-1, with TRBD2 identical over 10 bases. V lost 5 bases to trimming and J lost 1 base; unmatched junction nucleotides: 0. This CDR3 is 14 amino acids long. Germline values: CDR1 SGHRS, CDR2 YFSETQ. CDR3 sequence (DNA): TGCGCCAGCAGACTAGCGGGATCCTACAATGAGCAGTTCTTC. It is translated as CASRLAGSYNEQFF. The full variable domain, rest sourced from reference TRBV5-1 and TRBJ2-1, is KAGVTQTPRYLIKTRGQQVTLSCSPISGHRSVSWYQQTPGQGLQFLFEYFSETQRNKGNFPGRFSGRQFSNSRSEMNVSTLELGDSALYLCASRLAGSYNEQFFGPGTRLTVL.

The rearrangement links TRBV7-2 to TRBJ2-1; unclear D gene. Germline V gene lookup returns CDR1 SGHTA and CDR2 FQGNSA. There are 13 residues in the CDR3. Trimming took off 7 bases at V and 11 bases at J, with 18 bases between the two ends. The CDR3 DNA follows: TGTGCCAGCAACAAACTCTTCGAGCGAAAGCAGTTCTTC. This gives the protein CASNKLFERKQFF.

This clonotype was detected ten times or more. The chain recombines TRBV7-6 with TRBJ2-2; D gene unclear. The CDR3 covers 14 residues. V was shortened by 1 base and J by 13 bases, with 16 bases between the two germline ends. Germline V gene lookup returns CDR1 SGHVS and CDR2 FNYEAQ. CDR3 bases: TGTGCCAGCAGCTTAGGAGGTTCTGCCCAATCGCTGTTTTTT. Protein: CASSLGGSAQSLFF.

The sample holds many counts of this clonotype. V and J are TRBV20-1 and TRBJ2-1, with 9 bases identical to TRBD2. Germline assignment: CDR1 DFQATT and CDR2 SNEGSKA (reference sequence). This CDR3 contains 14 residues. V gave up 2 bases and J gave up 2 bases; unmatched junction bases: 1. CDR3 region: CSARLAGTYNEQFF. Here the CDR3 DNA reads TGCAGTGCTAGACTAGCGGGGACCTACAATGAGCAGTTCTTC.

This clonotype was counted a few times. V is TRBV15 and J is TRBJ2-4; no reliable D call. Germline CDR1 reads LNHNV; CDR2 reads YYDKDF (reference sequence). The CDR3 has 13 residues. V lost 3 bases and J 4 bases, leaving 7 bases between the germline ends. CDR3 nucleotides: TGTGCCACCAGCAGTGTATTAAAAAACATTCAGTACTTC. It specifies CATSSVLKNIQYF.

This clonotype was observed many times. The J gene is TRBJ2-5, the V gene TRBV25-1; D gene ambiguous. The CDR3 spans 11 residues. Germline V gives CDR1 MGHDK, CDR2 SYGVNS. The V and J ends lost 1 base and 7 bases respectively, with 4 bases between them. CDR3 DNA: TGTGCCAGCAGTGAATTTGGGACCCAGTACTTC. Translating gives CASSEFGTQYF. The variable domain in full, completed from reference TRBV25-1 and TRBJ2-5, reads EADIYQTPRYLVIGTGKKITLECSQTMGHDKMYWYQQDPGMELHLIHYSYGVNSTEKGDLSSESTVSRIRTEHFPLTLESARPSHTSQYLCASSEFGTQYFGPGTRLLVL.

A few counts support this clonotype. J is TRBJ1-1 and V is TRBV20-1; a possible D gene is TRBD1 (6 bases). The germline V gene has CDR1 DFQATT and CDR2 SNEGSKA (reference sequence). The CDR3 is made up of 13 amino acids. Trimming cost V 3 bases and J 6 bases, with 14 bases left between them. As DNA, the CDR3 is TGCAGTGCTAGTCGGGGGCCCGGGGCTGAAGCTTTCTTT. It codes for CSASRGPGAEAFF.

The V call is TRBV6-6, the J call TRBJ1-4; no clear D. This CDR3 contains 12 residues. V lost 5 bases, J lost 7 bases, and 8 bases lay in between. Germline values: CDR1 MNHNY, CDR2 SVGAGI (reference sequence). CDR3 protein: CASSPRAEKLFF. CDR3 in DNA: TGTGCCAGCAGTCCTCGAGCTGAAAAACTGTTTTTT.

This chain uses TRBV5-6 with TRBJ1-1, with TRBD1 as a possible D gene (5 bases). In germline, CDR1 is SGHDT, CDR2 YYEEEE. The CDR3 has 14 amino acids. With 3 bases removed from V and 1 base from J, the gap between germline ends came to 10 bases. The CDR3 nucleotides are TGTGCCAGCAGCTACGGCAGGGCGAACACTGAAGCTTTCTTT. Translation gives CASSYGRANTEAFF.

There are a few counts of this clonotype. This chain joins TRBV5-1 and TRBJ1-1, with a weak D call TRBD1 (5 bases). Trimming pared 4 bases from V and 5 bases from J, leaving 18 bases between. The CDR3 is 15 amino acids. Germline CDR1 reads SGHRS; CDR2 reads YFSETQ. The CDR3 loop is CASSETPDRQTEAFF. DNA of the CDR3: TGCGCCAGCAGCGAGACCCCTGACAGACAAACTGAAGCTTTCTTT.

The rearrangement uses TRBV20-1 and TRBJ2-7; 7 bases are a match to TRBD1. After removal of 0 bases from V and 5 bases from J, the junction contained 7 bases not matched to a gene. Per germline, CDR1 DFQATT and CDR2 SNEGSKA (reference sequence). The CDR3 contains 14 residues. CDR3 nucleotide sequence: TGCAGTGCTAGAGATCCGCGACAGGGTAACGAGCAGTACTTC. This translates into CSARDPRQGNEQYF.

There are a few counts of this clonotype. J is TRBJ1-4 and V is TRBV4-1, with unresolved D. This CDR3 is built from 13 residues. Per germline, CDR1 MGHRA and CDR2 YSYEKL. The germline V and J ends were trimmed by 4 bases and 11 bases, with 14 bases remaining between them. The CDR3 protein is CASSLSQPWKLFF. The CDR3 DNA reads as TGCGCCAGCAGCCTGTCACAACCTTGGAAACTGTTTTTT.

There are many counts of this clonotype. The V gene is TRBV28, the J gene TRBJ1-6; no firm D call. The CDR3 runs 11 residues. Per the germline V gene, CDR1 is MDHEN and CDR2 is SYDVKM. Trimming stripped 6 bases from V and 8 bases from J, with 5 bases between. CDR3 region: CASSLDSPLHF. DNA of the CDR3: TGTGCCAGCAGCTTAGATTCACCCCTCCACTTT.

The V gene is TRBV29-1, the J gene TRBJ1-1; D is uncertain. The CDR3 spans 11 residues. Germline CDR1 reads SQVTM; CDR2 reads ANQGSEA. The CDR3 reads CRAQGGTEAFF. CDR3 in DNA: TGCAGGGCCCAAGGCGGCACTGAAGCTTTCTTT.

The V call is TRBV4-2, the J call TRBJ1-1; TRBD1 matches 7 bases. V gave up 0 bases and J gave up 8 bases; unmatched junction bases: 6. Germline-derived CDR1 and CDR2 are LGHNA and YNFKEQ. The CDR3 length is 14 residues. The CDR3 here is CASSQDYDRVEAFF. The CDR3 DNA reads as TGTGCCAGCAGCCAAGATTACGACAGGGTAGAAGCTTTCTTT.

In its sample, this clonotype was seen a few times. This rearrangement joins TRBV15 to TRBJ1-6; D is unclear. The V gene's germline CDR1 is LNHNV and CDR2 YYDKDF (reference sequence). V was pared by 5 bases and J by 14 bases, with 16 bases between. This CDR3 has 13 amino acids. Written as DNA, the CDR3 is TGTGCCACCAGCGTGCCCGGGGATGGGACCCTCCACTTT. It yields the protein CATSVPGDGTLHF.

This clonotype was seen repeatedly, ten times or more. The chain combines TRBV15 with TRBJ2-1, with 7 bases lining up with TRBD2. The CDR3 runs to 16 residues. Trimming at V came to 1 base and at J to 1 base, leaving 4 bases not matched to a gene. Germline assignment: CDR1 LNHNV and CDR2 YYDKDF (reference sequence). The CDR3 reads CATSRALGGSYNEQFF. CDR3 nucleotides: TGTGCCACCAGCAGAGCTCTGGGAGGGTCCTACAATGAGCAGTTCTTC. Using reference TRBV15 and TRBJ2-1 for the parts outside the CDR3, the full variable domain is DAMVIQNPRYQVTQFGKPVTLSCSQTLNHNVMYWYQQKSSQAPKLLFHYYDKDFNNEADTPDNFQSRRPNTSFCFLDIRSPGLGDTAMYLCATSRALGGSYNEQFFGPGTRLTVL.

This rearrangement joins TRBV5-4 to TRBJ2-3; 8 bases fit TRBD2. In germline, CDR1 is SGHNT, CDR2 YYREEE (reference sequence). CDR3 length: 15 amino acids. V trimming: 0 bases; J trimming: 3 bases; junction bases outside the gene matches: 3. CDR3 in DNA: TGTGCCAGCAGCTTGGCCCAGCGGGGGACAGATACGCAGTATTTT. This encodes CASSLAQRGTDTQYF.